This passage covers 23 T cell receptor beta chains from one sample sequenced in a study of regulatory T cells in long-lasting Graves disease. Libraries of TCR beta came from iRepertoire HTBI primers plus Arm-PCR of CDR3 regions. From the multiplex PCR reads, TCRdb called clonotypes with MiXCR, one entry per CDR3 protein. The table has some 300,000 distinct CDR3 sequences, more than 20% seen once. Time point reported: persistent/refractory GD, antithyroid drugs over 5 years with positive TRAb. Following extraction of RNA from PBMCs, that RNA was used to make the TCR library. This sample comprised peripheral blood mononuclear cells (PBMCs), obtained when the disease was refractory, from a patient treated with antithyroid drugs. The receptor set was obtained from a female donor with Graves disease.

The chain is built from TRBV27 and TRBJ2-2; a possible D gene is TRBD2 (5 bases). The CDR3 sequence is 12 residues long. Germline values: CDR1 MNHEY, CDR2 SMNVEV (reference sequence). The ends were cut back, 6 bases at V and 5 bases at J, with 7 bases in the middle. The CDR3 spells CASRRGTGELFF. For the CDR3, the DNA is TGTGCCAGCAGACGAGGGACCGGGGAGCTGTTTTTT.

The rearrangement joins TRBV28 to TRBJ2-7; TRBD1 is a possible D gene (6 bases). The germline V and J ends were trimmed by 5 bases and 7 bases, with 15 bases remaining between them. There are 13 residues in the CDR3. CDR1 and CDR2 from the germline V gene are MDHEN and SYDVKM. This CDR3 is CASSRGQPGEQYF. CDR3 DNA sequence: TGTGCCAGCAGTCGGGGACAACCAGGAGAGCAGTACTTC.

The chain joins TRBV20-1 to TRBJ2-1, with 11 bases fitting TRBD1. CDR3 length: 15 amino acids. Germline CDR1 reads DFQATT; CDR2 reads SNEGSKA (reference sequence). Germline trimming cut 5 bases from V and 7 bases from J; bases unmatched to any gene: 10. The chain's CDR3 is CSAVDRDRGINEQFF. In DNA form, the CDR3 reads TGCAGTGCTGTAGACCGGGACAGGGGGATAAATGAGCAGTTCTTC.

The V gene is TRBV6-5, the J gene TRBJ1-5; D is uncertain. Germline V CDR1 and CDR2: MNHEY, SVGAGI. Trimming cost V 4 bases and J 4 bases, with 8 bases left between them. The CDR3 covers 13 residues. The CDR3 is CASSSRENQPQHF. The DNA of the CDR3 is TGTGCCAGCAGTTCGAGGGAAAATCAGCCCCAGCATTTT.

The rearrangement links TRBV6-2 or TRBV6-3 to TRBJ1-5; 8 bases line up with TRBD1. Germline lookup yields CDR1 MNHEY and CDR2 SVGEGT. V lost 5 bases, J lost 9 bases, and 6 bases stayed unmatched. The CDR3 consists of 13 residues. DNA for the CDR3: TGTGCCAGCAGTCCGACAGGGGATCGGCCCCAGCATTTT. Translating it yields CASSPTGDRPQHF.

This clonotype was counted a few times. The chain joins TRBV6-9 to TRBJ2-5; TRBD1 aligns across 12 bases. The J segment lost 4 bases and the V segment lost 3 bases, leaving 3 bases of the junction unmatched. The germline V gene encodes CDR1 MNHGY and CDR2 SVAAGI. The CDR3 has 15 amino acids. The CDR3 spells CASSYGTGGAETQYF. In DNA, the CDR3 is TGTGCCAGCAGTTACGGGACAGGGGGCGCAGAGACCCAGTACTTC.

A few counts support this clonotype. The rearrangement links TRBV28 to TRBJ2-2; D gene uncertain. Trimming removed 3 bases from V and 1 base from J, with 12 bases in between. This CDR3 contains 16 residues. Per the germline V gene, CDR1 is MDHEN and CDR2 is SYDVKM. The CDR3 region has the DNA TGTGCCAGCAGTTTCCACTACGGCGAGAACACCGGGGAGCTGTTTTTT. It encodes CASSFHYGENTGELFF.

This chain links TRBV20-1 with TRBJ2-5; D not certain. Germline-derived CDR1 and CDR2 are DFQATT and SNEGSKA (reference sequence). The CDR3 covers 15 residues. Trimming took 0 bases from V and 3 from J, leaving 14 bases between them. CDR3 in DNA: TGCAGTGCTAGAGACCGTCCATGGACGGAAGAGACCCAGTACTTC. It specifies CSARDRPWTEETQYF.

This clonotype was counted ten times or more. In DNA, the CDR3 is TGTGCCAGCAACCACAGGGAAGAAGATGAAAAACTGTTTTTT. This codes for CASNHREEDEKLFF. The V call is TRBV2, the J call TRBJ1-4, with D possibly matching TRBD1 (6 bases). This CDR3 region has 14 residues. Deletions cut 7 bases from V and 6 bases from J, with 15 bases between. Germline values: CDR1 SNHLY, CDR2 FYNNEI.

Note on this clonotype: This may be a read error: a much more frequent sequence differs by one nucleotide. The chain employs TRBV5-1 and TRBJ2-2; possibly TRBD2 for D (6 bases). In germline, CDR1 is SGHRS, CDR2 YFSETQ. V dropped 4 bases and J dropped 1 base, with 14 bases sitting between them. This CDR3 comprises 16 residues. CDR3 residues: CASSLSGTGNTGELFF. CDR3 coding DNA: TGCGCCAGCAGCCTATCCGGGACTGGGAACACCGGGGAGCTGTTTTTT.

The table lists this clonotype with a few counts. The chain links TRBV27 to TRBJ2-1, with 7 bases matching TRBD2. The J segment lost 5 bases and the V segment lost 8 bases, leaving 18 bases of the junction unmatched. In germline, CDR1 is MNHEY, CDR2 SMNVEV (reference sequence). This CDR3 is 17 amino acids long. For the CDR3, the DNA is TGTGCCAGCGAAGAATTTGGGGGAGGGCGGGCGAACAATGAGCAGTTCTTC. Encoded protein: CASEEFGGGRANNEQFF.

This clonotype was detected many times. V and J are TRBV6-1 and TRBJ1-2, with 9 bases identical to TRBD1. From germline, CDR1 is MNHNS and CDR2 SASEGT. V lost 6 bases and J lost 4; bases outside the gene matches: 15. The CDR3 runs to 17 residues. The CDR3 nucleotides read TGTGCCAGCAGGAATCCGGGACAGGGAAGGTTGCTCTATGGCTACACCTTC. Translating it yields CASRNPGQGRLLYGYTF.

In DNA, the CDR3 is TGTGCCAGCAGCCCCCCCCGGGACAGGGCGGGGGACACTGAAGCTTTCTTT. It encodes CASSPPRDRAGDTEAFF. The chain uses TRBV7-9 and TRBJ1-1; 9 bases align to TRBD1. Per the germline V gene, CDR1 is SEHNR and CDR2 is FQNEAQ (reference sequence). J was trimmed by 3 bases and V by 5 bases; bases with no gene match: 13. The CDR3 totals 17 residues.

This clonotype was seen ten or more times. The V and J genes are TRBV7-2 and TRBJ2-7, with D maybe TRBD2 (6 bases). The germline V gene has CDR1 SGHTA and CDR2 FQGNSA. Trimming left V 6 bases short and J 2 bases short, with 11 bases between. The CDR3 length is 13 residues. The CDR3 is CASRVAVAYEQYF. The DNA of the CDR3 is TGTGCCAGCAGGGTAGCGGTGGCCTACGAGCAGTACTTC.

This clonotype came up many times. The chain uses TRBV5-1 and TRBJ2-5, with D perhaps matching TRBD2 (6 bases). The CDR3 extends over 15 amino acids. CDR1 is SGHRS, CDR2 YFSETQ, per germline. Trimming stripped 0 bases from V and 2 bases from J, with 11 bases between. CDR3 bases: TGCGCCAGCAGCTTGGGCCGGGGGTTACAAGAGACCCAGTACTTC. Translating gives CASSLGRGLQETQYF.

V and J are TRBV6-2 or TRBV6-3 and TRBJ1-2; D is uncertain. The CDR3 runs 13 residues. Trimming stripped 3 bases from V and 4 bases from J, with 9 bases between. Germline CDR1 and CDR2: MNHEY and SVGEGT. CDR3 sequence reads: CASSYQKSYGYTF. The CDR3 nucleotides read TGTGCCAGCAGTTATCAGAAAAGCTATGGCTACACCTTC.

This clonotype was seen once. A read error is possible here, since a much larger clone lies one base away. This rearrangement joins TRBV5-6 to TRBJ1-2, with TRBD1 as a possible D gene (6 bases). Trimming removed 4 bases at V and 4 bases at J, with 17 bases between. The CDR3 is 15 amino acids. Germline V gene data show CDR1 as SGHDT and CDR2 as YYEEEE. CDR3 in amino acids: CASSRDRPLIYGYTF. The CDR3 DNA reads TGTGCCAGCAGCCGTGACAGGCCCCTGATCTATGGCTACACCTTC.

This clonotype was seen at least ten times. The rearrangement uses TRBV12-3 or TRBV12-4 and TRBJ2-7; possibly TRBD1 for D (5 bases). The CDR3 is 13 residues long. Trimming pared 5 bases from V and 2 bases from J, leaving 10 bases between. The CDR3 loop is CASSEGHTYEQYF. The DNA for the CDR3 is TGTGCCAGCAGTGAAGGACATACCTACGAGCAGTACTTC.

This clonotype appeared many times. The genes are TRBV18 and TRBJ2-7; D perhaps matches TRBD2 (5 bases). Germline-derived CDR1 and CDR2 are KGHSH and LQKENI. Trimming took 3 bases from V and 5 from J, leaving 17 bases between them. This CDR3 is 15 amino acids long. CDR3 sequence (DNA): TGTGCCAGCTCACCCTACGGTGGTGGGAGCAACGAGCAGTACTTC. This sequence encodes CASSPYGGGSNEQYF. The full variable domain, in which reference TRBV18 and TRBJ2-7 provide the parts outside the CDR3, is NAGVMQNPRHLVRRRGQEARLRCSPMKGHSHVYWYRQLPEEGLKFMVYLQKENIIDESGMPKERFSAEFPKEGPSILRIQQVVRGDSAAYFCASSPYGGGSNEQYFGPGTRLTVT.

This clonotype was counted many times. The rearrangement uses TRBV6-1 and TRBJ2-5; no firm D call. Germline V lookup: CDR1 MNHNS, CDR2 SASEGT. This CDR3 contains 14 residues. Between the trimmed V and J ends, which lost 4 bases and 5 bases, there was a span of 14 bases. The CDR3 region is CASSGTVIGETQYF. The CDR3, as DNA: TGTGCCAGCAGTGGTACGGTAATCGGGGAGACCCAGTACTTC.

This sequence joins TRBV28 and TRBJ2-1; D is ambiguous. Trimming took off 10 bases at V and 3 bases at J, with 13 bases between the two ends. The CDR3 totals 13 residues. CDR1 and CDR2 (germline): MDHEN, SYDVKM. The CDR3 protein is CATNRWIYNEQFF. The CDR3 bases are TGTGCCACCAATCGGTGGATCTACAATGAGCAGTTCTTC.

This clonotype has just a few counts. The CDR3 spells CATTGDNQETQYF. The DNA for the CDR3 is TGCGCCACTACTGGGGACAACCAAGAGACCCAGTACTTC. The chain uses TRBV5-1 and TRBJ2-5, with D possibly matching TRBD1 (6 bases). V gave up 9 bases and J gave up 0 bases, with 12 bases separating them. The CDR3 length is 13 residues. The germline V gene encodes CDR1 SGHRS and CDR2 YFSETQ.

The sample holds many counts of this clonotype. The rearrangement links TRBV27 to TRBJ1-1; D is undetermined. V was trimmed by 5 bases and J by 4 bases, leaving 11 bases between them. This CDR3 region has 13 residues. The germline gives CDR1 MNHEY, CDR2 SMNVEV (reference sequence). Here the CDR3 reads CASSPHGGTEAFF. CDR3 coding DNA: TGTGCCAGCAGTCCCCATGGAGGCACTGAAGCTTTCTTT.